The 16 T cell receptor beta chains listed next were all sequenced from one sample in a study of blood T cell repertoires in COVID-19. Repertoires were generated with immunoSEQ multiplex PCR, while TCRdb's copy carries only in-frame clones and drops some. The table shows over 150,000 clones, with around 83% occurring only once. Material for sequencing was PBMCs or T cells enriched from blood (not recorded which). The source is a man in his forties or fifties who had recovered from COVID-19.

The genes are TRBV14 and TRBJ1-1, with D perhaps TRBD1 (5 bases). This CDR3 has 14 amino acids. Deletions cut 10 bases from V and 1 base from J, with 16 bases between. Germline lookup yields CDR1 SGHDN and CDR2 FVKESK. The CDR3 region is CATAARVQNTEAFF. As DNA, the CDR3 is TGTGCCACCGCCGCCAGGGTACAGAACACTGAAGCTTTCTTT.

CDR3 bases: TGTGCCAGCAGCGTAGAAACAGGGACTGAAGCTTTCTTT. Its protein product is CASSVETGTEAFF. The genes are TRBV9 and TRBJ1-1, with a weak D call TRBD1 (6 bases). The germline V gene has CDR1 SGDLS and CDR2 YYNGEE. V lost 0 bases and J 5 bases, leaving 8 bases between the germline ends. The CDR3 is 13 residues long.

This rearrangement joins TRBV3-1 (or the pseudogene TRBV3-2) to TRBJ2-2, with 8 bases that match TRBD1. The CDR3 runs to 16 residues. V shed 1 base and J 1 base; nucleotides not matched to a gene: 2. Germline-derived CDR1 and CDR2 are LGHDT and YNNKEL (reference sequence). The CDR3 spells CASSQGQGRNTGELFF. CDR3 DNA: TGTGCCAGCAGCCAAGGACAGGGGAGGAACACCGGGGAGCTGTTTTTT.

The gene calls are TRBV28 and TRBJ2-1; no clear D gene. CDR3 length equals 12 residues. Germline V gene lookup returns CDR1 MDHEN and CDR2 SYDVKM. V lost 2 bases and J lost 7, with 6 bases in between. CDR3 protein: CASSLEVNEQFF. CDR3 in DNA: TGTGCCAGCAGTTTAGAGGTAAATGAGCAGTTCTTC.

The rearrangement joins TRBV3-1 (or the pseudogene TRBV3-2) to TRBJ2-7; 10 positions match TRBD2. CDR3 size: 15 residues. Trimming at V came to 1 base and at J to 7 bases, leaving 7 bases not matched to a gene. Germline V gene lookup returns CDR1 LGHDT and CDR2 YNNKEL (reference sequence). CDR3 residues: CASSQGLAGAREQYF. The CDR3 nucleotides are TGTGCCAGCAGCCAAGGGCTAGCGGGGGCCCGGGAGCAGTACTTC.

The chain joins TRBV6-6 to TRBJ1-5; 7 nucleotides line up with TRBD1. Germline V gene data show CDR1 as MNHNY and CDR2 as SVGAGI (reference sequence). Unmatched junction bases numbered 9, after V lost 6 bases and J lost 4 bases. CDR3 size: 15 residues. The chain's CDR3 is CASSPGQILNQPQHF. CDR3 DNA: TGTGCCAGCAGCCCGGGACAGATTCTAAATCAGCCCCAGCATTTT.

The chain recombines TRBV5-1 with TRBJ1-3; D not certain. Germline V lookup: CDR1 SGHRS, CDR2 YFSETQ. The V and J ends lost 0 bases and 4 bases respectively, with 8 bases between them. This CDR3 region has 14 residues. This chain's CDR3 is CASSLGQAGNTIYF. The CDR3 nucleotides are TGCGCCAGCAGCTTGGGCCAGGCGGGAAACACCATATATTTT.

By sample share, this clone is medium-sized. This sequence joins TRBV4-2 and TRBJ2-7, with TRBD2 matching over 10 bases. The CDR3 is 14 residues long. The V gene end was trimmed by 4 bases and the J gene end by 2 bases; junction bases not matched to a gene: 2. CDR1 LGHNA and CDR2 YNFKEQ come from the germline V gene. This chain's CDR3 is CASSPGTSAYEQYF. The CDR3 DNA is TGTGCCAGCAGCCCCGGGACTAGCGCCTACGAGCAGTACTTC.

This sequence joins TRBV27 and TRBJ1-5; D perhaps matches TRBD1 (5 bases). V was cut by 6 bases and J by 3 bases, with 12 bases left in between. Germline V gene lookup returns CDR1 MNHEY and CDR2 SMNVEV (reference sequence). This CDR3 has 14 residues. CDR3: CASRKVQDNQPQHF. The CDR3 DNA sequence: TGTGCCAGCAGAAAGGTACAGGACAATCAGCCCCAGCATTTT.

CDR3: CASNPGTDNEAFF. DNA for the CDR3: TGTGCCAGCAACCCCGGGACAGACAATGAAGCTTTCTTT. This rearrangement joins TRBV11-2 to TRBJ1-1; 7 positions agree with TRBD1. This CDR3 spans 13 amino acids. The germline V gene has CDR1 SGHAT and CDR2 FQNNGV. J was trimmed by 7 bases and V by 7 bases; bases with no gene match: 9.

J is TRBJ1-1 and V is TRBV7-8; D is undetermined. The CDR3 runs 14 residues. Between the trimmed V and J ends, which lost 2 bases and 8 bases, there was a span of 15 bases. In germline, CDR1 is SGHVS, CDR2 FQNEAQ. The CDR3 reads CASSLQPGRMEAFF. The DNA of the CDR3 is TGTGCCAGCAGCTTACAGCCAGGTAGAATGGAAGCTTTCTTT.

The chain employs TRBV6-1 and TRBJ2-7; 12 nucleotides line up with TRBD2. V was pared by 3 bases and J by 4 bases, with 4 bases of the junction left unmatched. This CDR3 spans 15 amino acids. The germline V gene encodes CDR1 MNHNS and CDR2 SASEGT. CDR3 in amino acids: CASSDSTSGGYEQYF. CDR3 DNA: TGTGCCAGCAGTGATAGTACTAGCGGGGGGTACGAGCAGTACTTC.

V and J are TRBV18 and TRBJ1-1; TRBD1 agrees at 7 bases. This CDR3 contains 15 residues. Germline V lookup: CDR1 KGHSH, CDR2 LQKENI. With 3 bases clipped from V and 2 bases from J, the junction kept 6 bases outside the gene matches. CDR3 sequence: CASSPGQSSNTEAFF. In DNA, the CDR3 is TGTGCCAGCTCACCGGGACAGAGTTCAAACACTGAAGCTTTCTTT.

This chain links TRBV2 with TRBJ1-2, with D possibly matching TRBD1 (5 bases). Looked up from germline, CDR1 is SNHLY and CDR2 is FYNNEI. V lost 2 bases and J 4 bases, leaving 17 bases between the germline ends. CDR3 length: 16 amino acids. CDR3 sequence: CASSEFGRAVTYGYTF. The CDR3 DNA reads as TGTGCCAGCAGTGAATTTGGCAGGGCGGTCACCTATGGCTACACCTTC.

This sequence joins TRBV3-1 (or the pseudogene TRBV3-2) and TRBJ1-1, with D possibly matching TRBD1 (6 bases). The germline V gene encodes CDR1 LGHDT and CDR2 YNNKEL (reference sequence). V dropped 4 bases and J dropped 4 bases, with 10 bases sitting between them. The CDR3 totals 13 residues. CDR3: CASSPIGGTEAFF. DNA for the CDR3: TGTGCCAGCAGCCCTATAGGGGGCACTGAAGCTTTCTTT.

This clone was seen ten or more times. The chain uses TRBV2 and TRBJ1-5, with D perhaps matching TRBD1 (5 bases). CDR1 SNHLY and CDR2 FYNNEI come from the germline V gene. V was clipped by 5 bases and J by 11 bases, with 22 bases between them. The CDR3 is 15 amino acids. CDR3 region: CASSLAGPSLGAQHF. CDR3 in DNA: TGTGCCAGCAGTCTAGCGGGACCCTCGTTGGGAGCCCAGCATTTT.